This T cell receptor (beta chain) was observed in a study of shared clonotypes between healthy human individuals. Donors, without exception, were Caucasian adults residing in Nashville, Tennessee. The run depth of the assay was deep. Original methodology: ImmunoSEQ gave junction-only sequences without quality scores, so filtering differed. Here immunoSEQ multiplex PCR was the method, and the copy in TCRdb shows in-frame clones only, minus some. V, J and clone size are those of that table, while D and trimming were read from the DNA. Found here are about 980,000 clones, 70% to 85% of them singletons; the top ten hold approximately 1.5%. V was clipped by 0 bases and J by 0 bases; unmatched bases: 4. This CDR3 is built from 16 residues. Per germline, CDR1 LGHNA and CDR2 YSLEER.

This rearrangement joins TRBV4-3 to TRBJ2-7, with 8 bases aligning to TRBD2. The receptor was derived from a man younger than 35 in good health. The sample was memory CD4+ T cells sorted from blood. The subset is: CD45RA-negative fraction. The CDR3 protein is CASSQETGGSSYEQYF. CDR3 DNA sequence: TGCGCCAGCAGCCAAGAAACGGGAGGGAGCTCCTACGAGCAGTACTTC.